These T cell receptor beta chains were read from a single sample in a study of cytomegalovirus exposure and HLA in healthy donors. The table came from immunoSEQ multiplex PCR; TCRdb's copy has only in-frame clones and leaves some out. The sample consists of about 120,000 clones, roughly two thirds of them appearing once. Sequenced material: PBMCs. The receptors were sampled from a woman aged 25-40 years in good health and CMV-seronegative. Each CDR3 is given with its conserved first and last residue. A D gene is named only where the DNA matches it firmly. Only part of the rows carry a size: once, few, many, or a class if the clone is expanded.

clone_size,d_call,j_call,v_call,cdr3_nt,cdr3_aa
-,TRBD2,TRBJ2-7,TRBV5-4,TGTGCCAGCGCCCAAGGGACTAGCGGGATCTACGAGCAGTACTTC,CASAQGTSGIYEQYF
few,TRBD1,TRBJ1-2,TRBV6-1,TGTGCCAGCAGTGACCACAGGGGAGGCTACACCTTC,CASSDHRGGYTF
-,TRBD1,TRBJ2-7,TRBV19,TGTGCCAGTAGTAAGGGGACAGCCTATACATCCTACGAGCAGTACTTC,CASSKGTAYTSYEQYF
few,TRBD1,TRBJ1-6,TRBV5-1,TGCGCCAGCAGCAGGGACAGGGGCGGGAATAATTCACCCCTCCACTTT,CASSRDRGGNNSPLHF
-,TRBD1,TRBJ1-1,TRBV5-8,TGTGCCAGCAGTCTAGGACAGGGAGCAAGCGTTAGCACTGAAGCTTTCTTT,CASSLGQGASVSTEAFF
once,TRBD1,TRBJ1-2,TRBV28,TGTGCCAGCAGTACCATGGGACAGGGGGGCGGTGGCTACACCTTC,CASSTMGQGGGGYTF
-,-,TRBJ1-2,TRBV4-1,TGCGCCAGCACCGCCCTGGGGGCGGCTAACTATGGCTACACCTTC,CASTALGAANYGYTF
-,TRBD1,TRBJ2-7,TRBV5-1,TGCGCCAGCACTATGGTGGGACAGCACTACGAGCAGTACTTC,CASTMVGQHYEQYF
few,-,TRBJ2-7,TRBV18,TGTGCCAGCTCACCACAGGGGCGCATCTACGAGCAGTACTTC,CASSPQGRIYEQYF
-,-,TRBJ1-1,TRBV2,TGTGCCAGCAGTACTGACCAGGCGAACACTGAAGCTTTCTTT,CASSTDQANTEAFF
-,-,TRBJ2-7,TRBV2,TGTGCCAGCAGCGGCGGACTGGGGATCTCCTACGAGCAGTACTTC,CASSGGLGISYEQYF
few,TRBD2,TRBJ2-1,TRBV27,TGTGCCAGCAGTTCAGCGGGAGGCTATGAGCAGTTCTTC,CASSSAGGYEQFF
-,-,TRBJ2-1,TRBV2,TGTGCCAGCAGACGGGATCGAGGTGAGCAGTTCTTC,CASRRDRGEQFF
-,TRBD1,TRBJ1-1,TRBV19,TGTGCCAGTAGTGAGGACAGGGGCCTGAACACTGAAGCTTTCTTT,CASSEDRGLNTEAFF
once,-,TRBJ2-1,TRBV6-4,TGTGCCAGCAGTGAGCGCAGGGGCTCCTACAATGAGCAGTTCTTC,CASSERRGSYNEQFF
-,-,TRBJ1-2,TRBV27,TGTGCCAGCAGTTTCCGGGGAGAGGGCTACACCTTC,CASSFRGEGYTF
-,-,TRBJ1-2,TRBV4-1,TGCGCCAGCAGCCTCGGGGGGACTCTGTCATATGGCTACACCTTC,CASSLGGTLSYGYTF
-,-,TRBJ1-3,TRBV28,TGTGCCAGCAGTACTATAAGGCCCTCTGGAAACACCATATATTTT,CASSTIRPSGNTIYF
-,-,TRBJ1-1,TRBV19,TGTGCCAGTAGTGGGAATTCGGGGGGAAACACTGAAGCTTTCTTT,CASSGNSGGNTEAFF
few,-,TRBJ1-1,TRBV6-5,TGTGCCAGCAGCTACAGCCGGAACACTGAAGCTTTCTTT,CASSYSRNTEAFF
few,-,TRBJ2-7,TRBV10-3,TGTGCCATCAGTGATGGTGTGTGGGACAAGGGGCGAGCTTCCTACGAGCAGTACTTC,CAISDGVWDKGRASYEQYF
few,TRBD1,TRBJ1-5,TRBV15,TGTGCCACCAGCGGTGAGCCCGGGACAGGGAGGAGCAATCAGCCCCAGCATTTT,CATSGEPGTGRSNQPQHF
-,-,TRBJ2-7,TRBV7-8,TGTGCCAGTTTAACAGGGATCGAGCAGTACTTC,CASLTGIEQYF
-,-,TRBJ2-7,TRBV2,TGTGCCAGCACCGGCGGACACTACGAGCAGTACTTC,CASTGGHYEQYF
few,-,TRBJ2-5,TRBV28,TGTGCCAGCAGTTACGACTCGGAGACCCAGTACTTC,CASSYDSETQYF